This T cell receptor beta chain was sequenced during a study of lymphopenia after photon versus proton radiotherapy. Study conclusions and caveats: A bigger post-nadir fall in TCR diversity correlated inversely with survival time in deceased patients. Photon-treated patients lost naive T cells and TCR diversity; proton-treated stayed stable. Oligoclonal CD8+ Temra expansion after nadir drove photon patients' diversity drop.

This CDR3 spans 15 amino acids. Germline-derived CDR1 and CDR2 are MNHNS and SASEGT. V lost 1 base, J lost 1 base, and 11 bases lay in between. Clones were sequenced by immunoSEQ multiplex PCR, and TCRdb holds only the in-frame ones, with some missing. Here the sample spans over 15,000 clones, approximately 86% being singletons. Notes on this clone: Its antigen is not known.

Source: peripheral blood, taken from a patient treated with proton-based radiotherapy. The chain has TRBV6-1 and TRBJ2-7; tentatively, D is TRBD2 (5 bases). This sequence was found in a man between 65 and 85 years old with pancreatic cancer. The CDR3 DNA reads TGTGCCAGCAGTGAAGGCCTAGCAGAGTCCTACGAGCAGTACTTC. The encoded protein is CASSEGLAESYEQYF.